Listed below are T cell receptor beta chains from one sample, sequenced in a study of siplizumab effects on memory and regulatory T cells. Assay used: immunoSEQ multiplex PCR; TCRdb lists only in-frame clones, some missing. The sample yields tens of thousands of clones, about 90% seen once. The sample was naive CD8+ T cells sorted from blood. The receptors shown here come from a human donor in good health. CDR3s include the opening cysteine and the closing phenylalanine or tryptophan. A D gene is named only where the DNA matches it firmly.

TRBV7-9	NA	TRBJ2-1	CASSSQASSYNEQFF
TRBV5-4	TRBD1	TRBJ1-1	CASSPPDRAGTEAFF
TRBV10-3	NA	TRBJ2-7	CAISDSDYEQYF
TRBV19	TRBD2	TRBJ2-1	CASRLAGSSYNEQFF
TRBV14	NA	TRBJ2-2	CASSQYDRGARTGELFF
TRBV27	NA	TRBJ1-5	CASSSLKGSNQPQHF
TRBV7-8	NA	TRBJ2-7	CASSRLVAGASYEQYF
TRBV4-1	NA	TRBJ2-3	CASSQVGTDTQYF
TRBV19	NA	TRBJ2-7	CATSAGYSYEQYF
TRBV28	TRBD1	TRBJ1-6	CASSLGDSYYNSPLHF
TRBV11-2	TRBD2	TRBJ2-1	CASSFTTSGRHNEQFF
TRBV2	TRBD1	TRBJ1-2	CAIQTGGANYGYTF
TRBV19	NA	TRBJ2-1	CASSIWGNFNEQFF
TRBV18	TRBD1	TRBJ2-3	CASSPQPPGTGNTDTQYF
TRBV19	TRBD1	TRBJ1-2	CASSTLDRADGYTF
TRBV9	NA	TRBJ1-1	CASRGMNTEAFF
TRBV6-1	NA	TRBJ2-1	CASSEVRRPYNEQFF
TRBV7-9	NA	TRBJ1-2	CASSPGTTTGYTF
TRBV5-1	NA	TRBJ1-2	CASSLVWGNVYGYTF
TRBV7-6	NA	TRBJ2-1	CASSLYRVPSYNEQFF
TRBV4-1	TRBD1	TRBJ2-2	CASSLAGTGVTGELFF
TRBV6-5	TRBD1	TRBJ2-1	CASSYSWTGGFNEQFF
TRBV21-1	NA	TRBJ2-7	CASSTTLTDQAYEQYF
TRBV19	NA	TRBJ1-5	CASSIVGNQPQHF
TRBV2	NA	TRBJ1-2	CASTSGALGYTF
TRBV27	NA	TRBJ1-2	CASSYSGGNYGYTF
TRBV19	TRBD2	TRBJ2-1	CAIQTREGQFF
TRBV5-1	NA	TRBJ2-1	CASSLDDSGGSSYNEQFF